Below are 7 T cell receptor beta chains sequenced from a single sample in a study of early T cells in non-severe SARS-CoV-2 infection. TCRdb reprocessed the 5' RACE reads via MiXCR and lists one record per CDR3 protein. The sample carries fewer than 55,000 distinct CDR3 sequences, more than 9% recorded once. The source material was whole blood. The receptors shown here come from an adult who was a healthcare worker with PCR-confirmed SARS-CoV-2 infection or an uninfected control (not recorded which).

The V and J genes are TRBV5-1 and TRBJ1-6, with TRBD1 as a possible D gene (5 bases). The CDR3 totals 15 residues. Germline V gene data show CDR1 as SGHRS and CDR2 as YFSETQ. Trimming shortened V by 3 bases and J by 7 bases, and 14 bases separated the two germline ends. CDR3 DNA sequence: TGCGCCAGCAGCTCGCTTGGGGCAGGGAATTCACCCCTCCACTTT. Protein sequence: CASSSLGAGNSPLHF.

This clonotype was counted ten times or more. The chain carries TRBV29-1 and TRBJ2-7, with a possible D match to TRBD1 (5 bases). Germline CDR1 and CDR2: SQVTM and ANQGSEA. V was pared by 7 bases and J by 3 bases, with 10 bases between. CDR3 size: 11 residues. As DNA, the CDR3 is TGCAGCGCGAGCAGGGACTACGAGCAGTACTTC. Its translation: CSASRDYEQYF.

This clonotype was seen at least ten times. The chain uses TRBV5-1 and TRBJ1-2, with 9 bases that match TRBD1. Germline CDR1 is SGHRS and CDR2 is YFSETQ. V shed 4 bases and J 8 bases; nucleotides not matched to a gene: 3. This CDR3 has 12 amino acids. CDR3 sequence reads: CASSIGQGGYTF. The CDR3 region has the DNA TGCGCCAGCAGCATCGGACAGGGGGGCTACACCTTC.

Ten or more counts support this clonotype. The V gene is TRBV29-1, the J gene TRBJ1-1; a possible D gene is TRBD1 (6 bases). The CDR3 runs to 14 residues. Germline values: CDR1 SQVTM, CDR2 ANQGSEA. V lost 4 bases and J lost 4, with 16 bases in between. The CDR3 protein is CSVAKGGGGTEAFF. CDR3 DNA: TGCAGCGTTGCAAAGGGGGGCGGAGGCACTGAAGCTTTCTTT.

In its sample, this clonotype was seen many times. This chain links TRBV18 with TRBJ2-2, with D possibly matching TRBD2 (5 bases). Trimming took 1 base from V and 7 from J, leaving 7 bases between them. The CDR3 contains 13 residues. Germline CDR1 and CDR2: KGHSH and LQKENI. CDR3 sequence (DNA): TGTGCCAGCTCACCACGAGGGTTCGGGGAGCTGTTTTTT. Translation: CASSPRGFGELFF.

This clonotype has just a few counts. The gene calls are TRBV5-1 and TRBJ2-5; weak D call: TRBD1 (5 bases). Germline V CDR1 and CDR2: SGHRS, YFSETQ. V was cut by 6 bases and J by 0 bases, with 12 bases left in between. The CDR3 is made up of 14 amino acids. This CDR3 reads CASIEAGHQETQYF. The CDR3 DNA is TGCGCCAGCATCGAAGCAGGGCACCAAGAGACCCAGTACTTC. The full variable domain, with the rest looked up from reference TRBV5-1 and TRBJ2-5, is KAGVTQTPRYLIKTRGQQVTLSCSPISGHRSVSWYQQTPGQGLQFLFEYFSETQRNKGNFPGRFSGRQFSNSRSEMNVSTLELGDSALYLCASIEAGHQETQYFGPGTRLLVL.

This clonotype was observed a handful of times. The chain has TRBV9 and TRBJ2-3; D might be TRBD1 (6 bases). The CDR3 extends over 14 amino acids. Germline assignment: CDR1 SGDLS and CDR2 YYNGEE. V lost 6 bases to trimming and J lost 4 bases, with 15 bases between them. Here the CDR3 reads CASTPAGVSDTQYF. For the CDR3, the DNA is TGTGCCAGCACCCCCGCAGGGGTGTCAGATACGCAGTATTTT.